The subject of this entry is one TCR beta chain. What it binds is not known. This sample is part of a study of graft-versus-host responses after intestinal transplantation. Germline V gene lookup returns CDR1 SGHVS and CDR2 FNYEAQ. V was shortened by 5 bases and J by 5 bases, with 13 bases between the two germline ends. The CDR3 spans 13 residues. Produced via immunoSEQ multiplex PCR; TCRdb's table is partial and in-frame only. This table has approximately 85,000 clones, more than 85% appearing once. The chain carries TRBV7-6 and TRBJ2-7; D perhaps matches TRBD1 (6 bases). The clonotype originates from a human donor who was the organ donor for an intestinal transplant. Sample: unstimulated CD8+ T cells sorted from spleen or lymph node cells, taken before transplant. The CDR3 is CASSRSQGDEQYF. The CDR3 DNA follows: TGTGCCAGCAGCCGCTCACAGGGCGACGAGCAGTACTTC.